The rows below give T cell receptor beta chains drawn from one sample of a study of control samples from healthy donors and cancer patients. Generated by immunoSEQ multiplex PCR, the TCRdb table keeps only in-frame clones and is missing some. The profile shows under 150,000 clones, under 95% of them singletons. The sequenced sample consisted of PBMCs. These receptors originate from a man over 45 with head and neck cancer. Both conserved end residues are part of each CDR3. D genes are given only for firm matches. Only part of the rows carry a size: once, few, many, or a class if the clone is expanded.

v_gene: TRBV5-4
abundance: once
d_gene: TRBD1
j_gene: TRBJ2-7
CDR3aa: CASSHTGEALYEQYF
CDR3nt: TGTGCCAGCAGCCATACAGGGGAAGCCCTCTACGAGCAGTACTTC

v_gene: TRBV6-6
abundance: -
d_gene: -
j_gene: TRBJ1-1
CDR3aa: CASSKNRRVGTEAFF
CDR3nt: TGTGCCAGCAGTAAAAACAGGAGAGTCGGGACTGAAGCTTTCTTT

v_gene: TRBV5-1
abundance: -
d_gene: -
j_gene: TRBJ2-4
CDR3aa: CASSLAEGSIQYF
CDR3nt: TGCGCCAGCAGCTTGGCCGAGGGATCCATTCAGTACTTC

v_gene: TRBV7-3
abundance: -
d_gene: TRBD1
j_gene: TRBJ2-1
CDR3aa: CASSLVAPGTGGNEQFF
CDR3nt: TGTGCCAGCAGCTTAGTAGCACCCGGGACAGGTGGGAATGAGCAGTTCTTC

v_gene: TRBV5-4
abundance: -
d_gene: -
j_gene: TRBJ2-3
CDR3aa: CASSFSSGVDTQYF
CDR3nt: TGTGCCAGCAGCTTTTCATCGGGAGTGGATACGCAGTATTTT

v_gene: TRBV19
abundance: -
d_gene: -
j_gene: TRBJ1-2
CDR3aa: CASSTMDSRYGYTF
CDR3nt: TGTGCCAGTAGTACGATGGACAGCCGCTATGGCTACACCTTC

v_gene: TRBV4-3
abundance: -
d_gene: TRBD2
j_gene: TRBJ2-7
CDR3aa: CASSQASGGYEQYF
CDR3nt: TGCGCCAGCAGCCAAGCTAGCGGGGGTTACGAGCAGTACTTC

v_gene: TRBV18
abundance: -
d_gene: TRBD2
j_gene: TRBJ2-3
CDR3aa: CASSPTSGGHGDTQYF
CDR3nt: TGTGCCAGCTCACCCACTAGCGGGGGGCATGGAGATACGCAGTATTTT

v_gene: TRBV15
abundance: -
d_gene: -
j_gene: TRBJ2-3
CDR3aa: CATSRESGGALDTQYF
CDR3nt: TGTGCCACCAGCAGAGAGAGTGGGGGGGCTTTAGATACGCAGTATTTT

v_gene: TRBV29-1
abundance: -
d_gene: -
j_gene: TRBJ2-3
CDR3aa: CSVDRGSTDTQYF
CDR3nt: TGCAGCGTTGACAGGGGCTCCACAGATACGCAGTATTTT

v_gene: TRBV7-7
abundance: -
d_gene: -
j_gene: TRBJ2-3
CDR3aa: CASSLTSLGSDTQYF
CDR3nt: TGTGCCAGCAGCTTAACTAGCTTAGGCTCAGATACGCAGTATTTT

v_gene: TRBV3-1/TRBV3-2
abundance: -
d_gene: -
j_gene: TRBJ2-6
CDR3aa: CATGGAGANVLTF
CDR3nt: TGTGCCACCGGAGGTGCTGGGGCCAACGTCCTGACTTTC

v_gene: TRBV12-3/TRBV12-4
abundance: few
d_gene: -
j_gene: TRBJ2-3
CDR3aa: CASSLLDTQYF
CDR3nt: TGTGCCAGCAGTTTGTTGGATACGCAGTATTTT

v_gene: TRBV28
abundance: -
d_gene: -
j_gene: TRBJ1-4
CDR3aa: CASSWDSATNEKLFF
CDR3nt: TGTGCCAGCAGTTGGGATTCTGCAACTAATGAAAAACTGTTTTTT

v_gene: TRBV12-2
abundance: -
d_gene: -
j_gene: TRBJ1-6
CDR3aa: CASRLAVDRANALHF
CDR3nt: TGTGCAAGTCGCTTAGCGGTGGACAGGGCCAACGCCCTCCACTTT

v_gene: TRBV7-2
abundance: -
d_gene: -
j_gene: TRBJ2-1
CDR3aa: CASSLAGAYNEQFF
CDR3nt: TGTGCCAGCAGCTTAGCGGGGGCCTACAATGAGCAGTTCTTC

v_gene: TRBV7-9
abundance: -
d_gene: -
j_gene: TRBJ2-1
CDR3aa: CASSLDGSDEQFF
CDR3nt: TGTGCCAGCAGCTTAGACGGATCGGATGAGCAGTTCTTC

v_gene: TRBV7-9
abundance: -
d_gene: TRBD2
j_gene: TRBJ2-7
CDR3aa: CASSFRGGTHEQYF
CDR3nt: TGTGCCAGCAGCTTTCGCGGGGGGACCCACGAGCAGTACTTC

v_gene: TRBV12-3/TRBV12-4
abundance: -
d_gene: -
j_gene: TRBJ2-7
CDR3aa: CASSQTFFYEQYF
CDR3nt: TGTGCCAGCAGCCAGACATTTTTCTACGAGCAGTACTTC

v_gene: TRBV7-2
abundance: -
d_gene: TRBD1
j_gene: TRBJ2-2
CDR3aa: CASSFVPPGQVTGELFF
CDR3nt: TGTGCCAGCAGTTTCGTCCCACCGGGACAGGTCACCGGGGAGCTGTTTTTT

v_gene: TRBV19
abundance: -
d_gene: -
j_gene: TRBJ1-2
CDR3aa: CASSIGAANYGYTF
CDR3nt: TGTGCCAGTAGTATTGGGGCAGCTAACTATGGCTACACCTTC

v_gene: TRBV7-2
abundance: -
d_gene: -
j_gene: TRBJ1-1
CDR3aa: CASSPAGLNTEAFF
CDR3nt: TGTGCCAGCAGCCCAGCAGGGCTCAACACTGAAGCTTTCTTT